This TCR beta chain was identified in a study of shared clonotypes between healthy human individuals (dated by TCRdb to 2019 to 2021). About the study as a whole: The cohort included three men and a couple of women between 18 and 49 years of age. For each donor, CD4 naive and CD4 memory were each run on three plates, CD8 naive on two plates, and CD8 memory on one plate. The study deeply sequenced blood TCR repertoires of several healthy adults to estimate repertoire size and the extent of clonotype sharing between individuals. Libraries were prepared and TCR repertoires were sequenced by different laboratories using diverse techniques, in order to increase sequencing depth and limit assay-specific biases. Between about 0.9 and 9 billion PBMCs per donor were obtained by leukapheresis. Findings and caveats that apply to the study as a whole: Naive subsets generally had larger estimated clonotype richness than memory subsets. Clonotypes shared by all four sorted-subset donors showed higher generation probabilities than non-shared clonotypes. Around 5.4% of naive CD4, 3.5% of naive CD8, 2.3% of memory CD4, and about 0.4% of memory CD8 clonotypes were shared across several donors. Because the study included a small number of donors, the genetic and exposure-history diversity represented was limited. Incomplete sequencing was indicated by rarefaction of sorted-subset datasets, despite the large sequencing depth. Pairwise subsampling indicated that sequencing depth was expected to affect the degree of clonotype sharing among donors. Sampling was restricted to blood, and TCR repertoires in tissues likely differ from the TCR repertoires found in blood.

Healthy HIV-negative adults with no recently reported acute infections or vaccinations were included as donors. Every donor was a Caucasian adult residing in Nashville, Tennessee, USA. CD4+ T cells were enriched through magnetic negative selection, after which naive cells were positively selected on CD45RA and the remaining negative fraction served as the memory subset. After blood collection by leukapheresis, PBMCs were isolated using Ficoll-Histopaque density gradient centrifugation and then cryopreserved in the vapor phase of liquid nitrogen. Analytical flow cytometry was used to check the purity and quantity of each magnetically sorted T cell population. From each sorted fraction, genomic DNA was isolated and quantified by UV absorbance on a Nanodrop 2000c. Using the deep immunoSEQ assay, multiplex PCR amplified TCR CDR3 regions from genomic DNA. Genomic DNA extracted from each cell subset was distributed evenly over all wells of several immunoSEQ 96-well plates, and each plate served as one replicate. Each replicate PCR for sorted subsets received approximately 200 ng genomic DNA, equal to about 29,000 T cell genomes. Purified libraries were quantified with a Qubit 3.0 fluorometer, sized on a Bioanalyzer 2100, and re-quantified with the KAPA Library Quantification kit. Each immunoSEQ 96-well plate was sequenced on its own single-read 150-cycle Illumina NextSeq 550 flow cell. For the original study's pipeline: Because the immunoSEQ output held only junctional sequences and lacked quality scores, the filtering could not match the filtering applied to full-length reads. To assign V/J genes and CDR3, sequences were annotated using PyIR, a Python wrapper for IgBLAST v1.9, with IMGT germline references. Reads were filtered out if the reads had weak V/J assignments (E-value above 1e-6), no CDR3, stop codons, out-of-frame junctions, or ambiguous translated residues. V3J clonotypes were defined as sequences sharing the same inferred V gene, J gene, and CDR3 amino acid sequence. Percentage overlap between repertoires was calculated by dividing the number of shared unique clonotypes by the size of the smaller repertoire. Richness of each repertoire was evaluated using RTK rarefaction, the Chao1 estimator, and Recon v2.1 estimates of unobserved clonotypes. Generation probabilities for all TCRbeta clonotypes obtained by the gDNA method from a handful of donors were computed using OLGA. This is the immuneACCESS table as TCRdb keeps it, with only in-frame sequences that have V and J called. A part of the clones is gone; compared with another copy, unresolved V genes explain less than half, and the rest is unexplained. The V and J calls and clone size come from that table; D and trimming were worked out from the DNA. This sample has under 1,100,000 clones in its table, and under 80% of those were observed once. The top ten constitute approximately 1.5% of the sample.

V is reduced by 5 bases and J by 1 base, leaving a spacing of 12 bases between them. CDR1 SEHNR and CDR2 FQNEAQ were looked up in the germline V gene (reference sequence). From its cysteine to its phenylalanine, the CDR3 spans 14 amino acids. The only DNA kept is the CDR3, 42 bases in frame from the first base. This clone appeared a single time. Its antigen remains unidentified. Per-base quality was not reported, and no clone a single base away is much larger than it. What was sequenced was memory CD4+ T cells sorted from blood. The sample's cell subset or site label is to be understood as: CD45RA-negative fraction. This receptor was taken from a young man in good health. The rearrangement joined TRBV7-9 to TRBJ2-7; a tentative D call is TRBD2 (6 bases match). The nucleotide sequence reads as follows: TGTGCCAGCAGCCCCGTACTAGCTTCCTACGAGCAGTACTTC. This sequence encodes CASSPVLASYEQYF.